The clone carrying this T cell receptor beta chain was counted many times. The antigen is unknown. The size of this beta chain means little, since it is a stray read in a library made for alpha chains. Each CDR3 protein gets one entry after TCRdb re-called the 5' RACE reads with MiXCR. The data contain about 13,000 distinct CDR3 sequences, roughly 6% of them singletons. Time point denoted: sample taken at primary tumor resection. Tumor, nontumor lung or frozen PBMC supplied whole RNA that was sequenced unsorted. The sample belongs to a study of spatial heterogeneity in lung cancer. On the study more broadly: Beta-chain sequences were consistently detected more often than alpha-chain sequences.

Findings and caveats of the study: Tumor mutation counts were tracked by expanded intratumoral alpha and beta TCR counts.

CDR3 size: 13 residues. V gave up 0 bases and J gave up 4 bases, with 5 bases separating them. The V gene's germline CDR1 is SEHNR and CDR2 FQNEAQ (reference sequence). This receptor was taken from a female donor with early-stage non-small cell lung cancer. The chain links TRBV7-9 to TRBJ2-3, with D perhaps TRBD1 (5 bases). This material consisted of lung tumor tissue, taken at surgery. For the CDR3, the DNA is TGTGCCAGCAGCTTAGCGGGGCCAGATACGCAGTATTTT. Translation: CASSLAGPDTQYF.